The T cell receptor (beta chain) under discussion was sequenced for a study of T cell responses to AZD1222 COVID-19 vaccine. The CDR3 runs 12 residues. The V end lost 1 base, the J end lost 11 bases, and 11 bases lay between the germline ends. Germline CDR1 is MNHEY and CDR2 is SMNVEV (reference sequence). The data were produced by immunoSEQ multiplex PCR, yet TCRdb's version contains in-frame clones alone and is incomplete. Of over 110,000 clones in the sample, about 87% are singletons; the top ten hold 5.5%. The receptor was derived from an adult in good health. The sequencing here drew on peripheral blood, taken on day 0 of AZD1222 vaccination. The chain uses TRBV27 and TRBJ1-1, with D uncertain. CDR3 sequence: CASSLYRREAFF. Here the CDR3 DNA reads TGTGCCAGCAGTTTATACCGCCGGGAGGCTTTCTTT.